This T cell receptor beta chain is drawn from a study of shared clonotypes between healthy human individuals. About the research overall: CD8 memory received one plate per donor, CD8 naive two, CD4 memory three and CD4 naive three. Study-wide points: Sample collection involved blood only; tissue repertoires are likely different.

CDR1 and CDR2 (germline): LNHNV, YYDKDF (reference sequence). The CDR3 spans 12 residues. Trimming left V 8 bases short and J 2 bases short, with 10 bases between. In regard to this clone: The antigen remains undetermined.

None of the donors, who were healthy HIV-negative adults, had recently had acute infections or vaccinations. Only in-frame clones appear in the TCRdb table, and some are missing; sequencing was by immunoSEQ multiplex PCR. The sample shows roughly 86,000 clones, almost 70% of them seen only once. This TCR was recovered from a man aged 30 to 39 in good health. The material sequenced was memory CD8+ T cells sorted from blood. Indicated subset: CD45RO+ cells pooled with CCR7-negative TemRA cells. J is TRBJ2-7 and V is TRBV15; D is unresolved. DNA for the CDR3: TGTGCCACCGGCTATAGTGCCTACGAGCAGTACTTC. It codes for CATGYSAYEQYF.